This TCR beta chain derives from a study of patients and donors after allogeneic stem cell transplantation. MiXCR, run by TCRdb on the RT-PCR reads, gives a single entry per CDR3 protein. Of fewer than 25,000 distinct CDR3 sequences in the sample, 4.5% to 6% are singletons; the top ten hold around 42%. Trimming pared 3 bases from V and 8 bases from J, leaving 22 bases between. The germline V gene encodes CDR1 MNHNS and CDR2 SASEGT. The CDR3 is 16 residues long. This clonotype has ten or more counts. What was sequenced was blood, either unsorted or a sorted T cell fraction (not recorded which). This chain joins TRBV6-1 and TRBJ1-2, with D unresolved. The TCR originated in a human donor who was either an allogeneic HSCT recipient or a stem cell or donor lymphocyte infusion donor (not recorded which). It is not recorded whose cells these are; they may come from a transplant donor. The CDR3 DNA follows: TGTGCCAGCAGTGACCAATGGCGGACGGGGATGGGGGGCTACACCTTC. Translating it yields CASSDQWRTGMGGYTF.